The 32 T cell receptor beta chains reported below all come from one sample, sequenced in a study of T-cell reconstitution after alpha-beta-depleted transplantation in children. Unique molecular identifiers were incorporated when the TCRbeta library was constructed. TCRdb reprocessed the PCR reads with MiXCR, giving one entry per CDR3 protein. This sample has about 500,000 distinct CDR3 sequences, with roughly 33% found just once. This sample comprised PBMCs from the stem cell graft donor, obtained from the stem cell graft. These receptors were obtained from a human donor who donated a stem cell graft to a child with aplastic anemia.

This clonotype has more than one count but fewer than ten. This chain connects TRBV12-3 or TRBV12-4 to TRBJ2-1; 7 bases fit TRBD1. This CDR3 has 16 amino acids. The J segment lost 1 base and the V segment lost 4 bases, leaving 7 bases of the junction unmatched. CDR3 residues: CASSSTGQKSYNEQFF. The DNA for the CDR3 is TGTGCCAGCAGTTCTACGGGACAGAAATCCTACAATGAGCAGTTCTTC.

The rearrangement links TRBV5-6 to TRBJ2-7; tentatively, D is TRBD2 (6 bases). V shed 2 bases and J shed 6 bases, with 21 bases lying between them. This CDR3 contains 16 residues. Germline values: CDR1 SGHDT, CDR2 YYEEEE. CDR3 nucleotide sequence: TGTGCCAGCAGCTTCACACCCGGGACTCCCAGACTCGAGCAGTACGTC. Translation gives CASSFTPGTPRLEQYV.

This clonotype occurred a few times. DNA for the CDR3: TGTGCCAGCAGTGACAAAGCCAAAGCTTTCTTT. Amino acid sequence: CASSDKAKAFF. The chain has TRBV2 and TRBJ1-1; D unclear. The V and J ends lost 3 bases and 9 bases respectively, with 8 bases between them. CDR3 length equals 11 residues. Germline CDR1 is SNHLY and CDR2 is FYNNEI.

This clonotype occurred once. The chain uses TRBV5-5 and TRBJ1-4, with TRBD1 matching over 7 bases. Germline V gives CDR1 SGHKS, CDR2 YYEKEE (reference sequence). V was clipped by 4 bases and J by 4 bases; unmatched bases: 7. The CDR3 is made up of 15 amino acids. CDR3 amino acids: CASSGRGGLNEKLFF. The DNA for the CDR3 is TGTGCCAGCAGCGGCAGGGGGGGCCTTAATGAAAAACTGTTTTTT.

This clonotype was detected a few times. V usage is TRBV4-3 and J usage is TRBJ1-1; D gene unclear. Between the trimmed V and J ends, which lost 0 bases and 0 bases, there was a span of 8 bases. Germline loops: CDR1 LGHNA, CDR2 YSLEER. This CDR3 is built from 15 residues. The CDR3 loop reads CASSQDVRMNTEAFF. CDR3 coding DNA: TGCGCCAGCAGCCAAGATGTCCGGATGAACACTGAAGCTTTCTTT.

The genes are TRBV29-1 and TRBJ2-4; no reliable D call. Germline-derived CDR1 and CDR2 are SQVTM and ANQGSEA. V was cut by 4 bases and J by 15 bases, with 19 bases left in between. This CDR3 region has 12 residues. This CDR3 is CSVGVGDSAAYF. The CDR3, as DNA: TGCAGCGTTGGGGTGGGTGACTCCGCCGCGTACTTC.

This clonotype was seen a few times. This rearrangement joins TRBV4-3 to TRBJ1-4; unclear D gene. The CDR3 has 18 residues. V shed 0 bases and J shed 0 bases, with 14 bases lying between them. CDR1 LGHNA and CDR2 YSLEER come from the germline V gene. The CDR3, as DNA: TGCGCCAGCAGCCAAGATGCCTTGGACGGAGCAACTAATGAAAAACTGTTTTTT. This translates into CASSQDALDGATNEKLFF.

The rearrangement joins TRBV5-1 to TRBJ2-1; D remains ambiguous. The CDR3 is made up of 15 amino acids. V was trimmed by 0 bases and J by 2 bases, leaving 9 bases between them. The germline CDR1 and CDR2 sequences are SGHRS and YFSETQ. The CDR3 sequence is CASSLESTPYNEQFF. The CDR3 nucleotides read TGCGCCAGCAGCTTGGAGTCTACTCCCTACAATGAGCAGTTCTTC.

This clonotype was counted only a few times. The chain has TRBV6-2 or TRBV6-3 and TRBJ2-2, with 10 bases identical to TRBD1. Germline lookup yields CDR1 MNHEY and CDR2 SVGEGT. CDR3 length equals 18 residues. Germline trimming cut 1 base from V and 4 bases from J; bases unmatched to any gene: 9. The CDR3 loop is CASSYFGEGQGGTGELFF. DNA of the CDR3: TGTGCCAGCAGTTACTTCGGCGAAGGACAGGGGGGCACCGGGGAGCTGTTTTTT.

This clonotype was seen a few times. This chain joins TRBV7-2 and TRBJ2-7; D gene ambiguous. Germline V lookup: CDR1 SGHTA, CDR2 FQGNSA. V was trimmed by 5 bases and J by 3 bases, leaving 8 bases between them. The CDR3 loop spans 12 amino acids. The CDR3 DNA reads TGTGCCAGCAGCGCCCGAAACTACGAGCAGTACTTC. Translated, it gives CASSARNYEQYF.

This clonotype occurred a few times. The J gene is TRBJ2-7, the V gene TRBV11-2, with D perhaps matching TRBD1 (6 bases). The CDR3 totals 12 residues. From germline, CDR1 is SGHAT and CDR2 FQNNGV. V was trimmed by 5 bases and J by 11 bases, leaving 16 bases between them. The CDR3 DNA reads TGTGCCAGCAGCGTTGGGCCAGGGGAAAAGTACGTC. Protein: CASSVGPGEKYV.

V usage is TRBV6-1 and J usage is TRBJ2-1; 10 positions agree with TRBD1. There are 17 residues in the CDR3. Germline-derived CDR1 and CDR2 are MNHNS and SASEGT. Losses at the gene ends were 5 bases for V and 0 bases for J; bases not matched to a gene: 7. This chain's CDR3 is CASSPGTGVSSYNEQFF. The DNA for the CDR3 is TGTGCCAGCAGTCCCGGGACAGGGGTCAGCTCCTACAATGAGCAGTTCTTC.

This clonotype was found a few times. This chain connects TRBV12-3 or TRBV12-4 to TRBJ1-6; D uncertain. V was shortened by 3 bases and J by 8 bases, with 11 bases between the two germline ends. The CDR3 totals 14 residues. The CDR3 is CASSLATVYSPLHF. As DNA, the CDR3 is TGTGCCAGCAGTTTGGCGACGGTATATTCACCCCTCCACTTT.

The CDR3 nucleotides are TGTGCCAGCAGCCTGAGACAGGAGCAGTTCTTC. The encoded protein is CASSLRQEQFF. The chain couples TRBV11-2 to TRBJ2-1; the D gene is possibly TRBD1 (5 bases). Germline CDR1 reads SGHAT; CDR2 reads FQNNGV. This CDR3 contains 11 residues. Between the trimmed V and J ends, which lost 5 bases and 10 bases, there was a span of 9 bases.

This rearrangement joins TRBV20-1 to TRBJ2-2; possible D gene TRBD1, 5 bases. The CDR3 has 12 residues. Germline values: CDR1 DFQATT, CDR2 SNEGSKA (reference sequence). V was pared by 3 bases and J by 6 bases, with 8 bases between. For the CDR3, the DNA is TGCAGTGCTAGCAGGGATGCCGGGGAGCTGTTTTTT. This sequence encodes CSASRDAGELFF.

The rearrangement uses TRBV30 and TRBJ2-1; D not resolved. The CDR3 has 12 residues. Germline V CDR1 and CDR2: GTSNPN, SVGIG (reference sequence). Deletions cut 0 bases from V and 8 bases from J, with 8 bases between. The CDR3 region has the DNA TGTGCCTGGAGTGTTCCCCTCCATGAGCAGTTCTTC. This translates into CAWSVPLHEQFF.

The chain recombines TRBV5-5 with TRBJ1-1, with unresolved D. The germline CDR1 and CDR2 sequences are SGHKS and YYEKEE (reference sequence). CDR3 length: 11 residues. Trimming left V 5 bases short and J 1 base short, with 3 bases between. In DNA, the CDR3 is TGTGCCAGCAGAACGAACACTGAAGCTTTCTTT. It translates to CASRTNTEAFF.

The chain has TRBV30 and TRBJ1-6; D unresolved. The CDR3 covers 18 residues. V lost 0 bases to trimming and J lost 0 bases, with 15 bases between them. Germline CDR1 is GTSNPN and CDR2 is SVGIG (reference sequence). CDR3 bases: TGTGCCTGGAGTGTAGCGGTTCTATTAGGCTCCTATAATTCACCCCTCCACTTT. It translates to CAWSVAVLLGSYNSPLHF. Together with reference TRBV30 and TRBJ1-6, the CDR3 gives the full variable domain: SQTIHQWPATLVQPVGSPLSLECTVEGTSNPNLYWYRQAAGRGLQLLFYSVGIGQISSEVPQNLSASRPQDRQFILSSKKLLLSDSGFYLCAWSVAVLLGSYNSPLHFGNGTRLTVT.

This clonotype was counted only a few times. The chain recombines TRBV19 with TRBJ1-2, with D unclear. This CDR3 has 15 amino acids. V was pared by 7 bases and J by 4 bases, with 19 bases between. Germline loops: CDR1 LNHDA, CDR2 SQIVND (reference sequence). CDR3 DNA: TGTGCCAGTAAAAGTCAGGATTTTAACCTCTATGGCTACACCTTC. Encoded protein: CASKSQDFNLYGYTF.

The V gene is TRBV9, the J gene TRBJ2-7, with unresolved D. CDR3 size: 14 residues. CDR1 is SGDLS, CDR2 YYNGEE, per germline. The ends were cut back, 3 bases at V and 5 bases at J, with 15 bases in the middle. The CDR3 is CASSASPSHDEQYF. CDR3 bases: TGTGCCAGCAGCGCATCCCCCAGCCACGACGAGCAGTACTTC.

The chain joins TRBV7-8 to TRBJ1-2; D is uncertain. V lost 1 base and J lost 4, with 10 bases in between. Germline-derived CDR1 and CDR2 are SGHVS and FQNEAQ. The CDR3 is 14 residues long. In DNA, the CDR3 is TGTGCCAGCAGCTTAGACACGTCAATCTATGGCTACACCTTC. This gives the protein CASSLDTSIYGYTF.

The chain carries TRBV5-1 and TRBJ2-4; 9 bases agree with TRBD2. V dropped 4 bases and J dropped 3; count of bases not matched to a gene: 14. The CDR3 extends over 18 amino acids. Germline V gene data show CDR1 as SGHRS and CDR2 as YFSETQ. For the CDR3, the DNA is TGCGCCAGCAGCCGTTCGAATGTAGCGGGAGATGTCAAAAACATTCAGTACTTC. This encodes CASSRSNVAGDVKNIQYF.

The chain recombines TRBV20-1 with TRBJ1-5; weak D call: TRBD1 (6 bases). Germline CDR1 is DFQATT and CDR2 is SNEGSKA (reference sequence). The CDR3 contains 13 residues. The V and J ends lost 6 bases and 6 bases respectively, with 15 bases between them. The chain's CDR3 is CSAYRDGSQPQHF. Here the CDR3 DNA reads TGCAGTGCCTACAGGGATGGGAGTCAGCCCCAGCATTTT.

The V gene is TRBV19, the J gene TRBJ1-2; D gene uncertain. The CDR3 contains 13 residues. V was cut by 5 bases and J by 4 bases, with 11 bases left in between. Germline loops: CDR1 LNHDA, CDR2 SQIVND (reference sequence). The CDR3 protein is CASSVGSSYGYTF. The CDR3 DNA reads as TGTGCCAGTAGTGTGGGGTCGAGCTATGGCTACACCTTC.

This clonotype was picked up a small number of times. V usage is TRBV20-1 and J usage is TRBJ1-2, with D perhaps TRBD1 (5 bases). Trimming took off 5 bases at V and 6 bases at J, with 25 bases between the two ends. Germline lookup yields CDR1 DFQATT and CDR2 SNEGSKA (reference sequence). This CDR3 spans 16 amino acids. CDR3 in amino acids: CSAFPDLGKARDGYTF. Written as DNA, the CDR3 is TGCAGTGCTTTTCCAGATCTCGGGAAGGCCAGGGATGGCTACACCTTC.

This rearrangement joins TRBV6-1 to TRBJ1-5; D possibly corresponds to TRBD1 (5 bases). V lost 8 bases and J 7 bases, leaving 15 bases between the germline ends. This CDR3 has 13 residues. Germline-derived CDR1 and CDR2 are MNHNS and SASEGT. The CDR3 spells CASRWGTGQPQHF. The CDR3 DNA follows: TGTGCCAGCCGCTGGGGGACGGGACAGCCCCAGCATTTT.

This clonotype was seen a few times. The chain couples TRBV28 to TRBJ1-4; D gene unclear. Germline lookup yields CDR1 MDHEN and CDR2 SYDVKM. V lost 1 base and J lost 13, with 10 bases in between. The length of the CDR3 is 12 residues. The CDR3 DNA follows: TGTGCCAGCAGTTTATCTAATCGGAGACTGTTTTTT. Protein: CASSLSNRRLFF.

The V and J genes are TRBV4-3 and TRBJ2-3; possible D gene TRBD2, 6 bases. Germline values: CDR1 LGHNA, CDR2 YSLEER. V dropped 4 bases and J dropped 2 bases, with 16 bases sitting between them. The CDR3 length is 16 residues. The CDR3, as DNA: TGCGCCAGCAGCCGGGGGGTACGGGAGCCCACAGATACGCAGTATTTT. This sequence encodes CASSRGVREPTDTQYF.

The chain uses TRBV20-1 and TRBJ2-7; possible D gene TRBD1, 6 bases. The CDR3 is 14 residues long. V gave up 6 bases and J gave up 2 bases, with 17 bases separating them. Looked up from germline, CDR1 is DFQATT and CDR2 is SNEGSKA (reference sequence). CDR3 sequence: CSAPDTRGAYEQYF. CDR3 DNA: TGCAGTGCCCCAGACACCAGGGGAGCCTACGAGCAGTACTTC.

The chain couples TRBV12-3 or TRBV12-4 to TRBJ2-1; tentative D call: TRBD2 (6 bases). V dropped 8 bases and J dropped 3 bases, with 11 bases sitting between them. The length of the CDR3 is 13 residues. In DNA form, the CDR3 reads TGTGCCAGCGGGCTAGCGTTCTACAATGAGCAGTTCTTC. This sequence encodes CASGLAFYNEQFF.

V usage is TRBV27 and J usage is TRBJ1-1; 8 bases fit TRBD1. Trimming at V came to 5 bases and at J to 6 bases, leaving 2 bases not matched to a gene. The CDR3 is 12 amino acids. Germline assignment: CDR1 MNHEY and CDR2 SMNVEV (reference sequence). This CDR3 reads CASSGQGSEAFF. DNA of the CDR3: TGTGCCAGCAGTGGACAGGGCTCTGAAGCTTTCTTT.

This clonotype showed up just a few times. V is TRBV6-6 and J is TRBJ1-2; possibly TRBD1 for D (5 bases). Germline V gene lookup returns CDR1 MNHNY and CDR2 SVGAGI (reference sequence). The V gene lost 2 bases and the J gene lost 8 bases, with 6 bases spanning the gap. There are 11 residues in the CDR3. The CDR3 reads CASSYRGGYTF. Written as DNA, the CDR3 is TGTGCCAGCAGTTACAGGGGCGGCTACACCTTC.